One and the same sample provided the 27 T cell receptor beta chains below, sequenced in a study of ipilimumab plus nivolumab after autologous stem cell transplantation. Clones were sequenced by immunoSEQ multiplex PCR, and TCRdb holds only the in-frame ones, with some missing. Counted here are under 25,000 clones, over 75% occurring once; the ten biggest clones make up around 7%. Sequenced here: PBMCs, sampled in a trial of ipilimumab plus nivolumab as post-transplant consolidation. The source of these receptors is a male donor with diffuse large B-cell lymphoma.

This clone was observed a few times. The V and J genes are TRBV5-1 and TRBJ2-7; 16 bases fit TRBD2. The CDR3 totals 19 residues. V shed 4 bases, J shed 4 bases, and the junction held 14 bases outside the gene matches. From germline, CDR1 is SGHRS and CDR2 YFSETQ. The CDR3 region has the DNA TGCGCCAGCAGCCTACATATCTCCGGGACTAGCGGGGGGGCGTACGAGCAGTACTTC. Its translation: CASSLHISGTSGGAYEQYF.

The gene calls are TRBV7-2 and TRBJ1-2; D may be TRBD1 (6 bases). From germline, CDR1 is SGHTA and CDR2 FQGNSA. The CDR3 totals 16 residues. The V end lost 5 bases, the J end lost 0 bases, and 16 bases lay between the germline ends. The CDR3 region is CASSPDSSTSNYGYTF. DNA of the CDR3: TGTGCCAGCAGCCCGGACAGTTCTACCTCTAACTATGGCTACACCTTC.

This chain uses TRBV11-2 with TRBJ1-3; D is perhaps TRBD1 (6 bases). This CDR3 has 18 residues. Trimming stripped 2 bases from V and 2 bases from J, with 19 bases between. Germline assignment: CDR1 SGHAT and CDR2 FQNNGV. The CDR3: CASSLTGGTFFAGNTIYF. The CDR3 DNA reads TGTGCCAGCAGCTTAACGGGAGGGACATTTTTTGCTGGAAACACCATATATTTT.

V gene TRBV4-1 combines with J gene TRBJ2-1; 7 bases match TRBD1. The trim removed 2 bases at V and 4 bases at J, leaving 8 bases unmatched. Germline CDR1 and CDR2: MGHRA and YSYEKL. The CDR3 sequence is 16 residues long. In DNA, the CDR3 is TGCGCCAGCAGCCAAATATGGGACAGTGGATACAATGAGCAGTTCTTC. Amino acids: CASSQIWDSGYNEQFF.

This sequence joins TRBV5-1 and TRBJ2-7, with unresolved D. The germline V gene has CDR1 SGHRS and CDR2 YFSETQ. The ends were cut back, 0 bases at V and 3 bases at J, with 4 bases in the middle. This CDR3 contains 12 residues. CDR3 region: CASSLDDYEQYF. CDR3 in DNA: TGCGCCAGCAGCTTGGATGACTACGAGCAGTACTTC.

The chain carries TRBV5-1 and TRBJ2-1, with D unclear. The CDR3 extends over 14 amino acids. V was trimmed by 4 bases and J by 2 bases, leaving 10 bases between them. The germline V gene has CDR1 SGHRS and CDR2 YFSETQ. CDR3 loop: CASSRTGPYNEQFF. The CDR3, as DNA: TGCGCCAGCAGCCGTACCGGACCCTACAATGAGCAGTTCTTC. Drawing the rest from reference TRBV5-1 and TRBJ2-1, the complete variable domain is KAGVTQTPRYLIKTRGQQVTLSCSPISGHRSVSWYQQTPGQGLQFLFEYFSETQRNKGNFPGRFSGRQFSNSRSEMNVSTLELGDSALYLCASSRTGPYNEQFFGPGTRLTVL.

The V and J genes are TRBV2 and TRBJ2-5; the D call may be TRBD1 or TRBD2 (5 bases each). V was clipped by 6 bases and J by 0 bases, with 14 bases between them. CDR1 is SNHLY and CDR2 is FYNNEI in the germline V gene. This CDR3 contains 15 residues. The CDR3 loop reads CASRRTGAHQETQYF. CDR3 sequence (DNA): TGTGCCAGCAGGAGAACCGGGGCCCACCAAGAGACCCAGTACTTC.

This rearrangement joins TRBV6-5 to TRBJ1-5; maybe TRBD1 (6 bases). V shed 7 bases and J shed 2 bases, with 15 bases lying between them. This CDR3 is 15 amino acids long. Germline lookup yields CDR1 MNHEY and CDR2 SVGAGI. CDR3 bases: TGTGCCAGCAAGACCACAGGGAGTGGCAATCAGCCCCAGCATTTT. Encoded protein: CASKTTGSGNQPQHF.

The chain links TRBV11-2 to TRBJ1-1; the D is unclear. Germline loops: CDR1 SGHAT, CDR2 FQNNGV. This CDR3 spans 17 amino acids. V gave up 1 base and J gave up 0 bases, with 15 bases separating them. DNA of the CDR3: TGTGCCAGCAGCTTAGGGGGTTCCGACGGAGTGAACACTGAAGCTTTCTTT. It translates to CASSLGGSDGVNTEAFF.

V and J are TRBV29-1 and TRBJ1-2; maybe TRBD1 (5 bases). The V end lost 0 bases, the J end lost 3 bases, and 11 bases lay between the germline ends. The germline V gene has CDR1 SQVTM and CDR2 ANQGSEA. The CDR3 has 14 residues. CDR3 sequence (DNA): TGCAGCGTTGAAGACCGGGACCCCTACTATGGCTACACCTTC. Its translation is CSVEDRDPYYGYTF.

This chain uses TRBV30 with TRBJ2-7; the D gene is possibly TRBD2 (5 bases). V was clipped by 2 bases and J by 1 base, with 6 bases between them. CDR1 and CDR2 from the germline V gene are GTSNPN and SVGIG (reference sequence). The CDR3 sequence is 12 residues long. CDR3 DNA: TGTGCCTGGAGTCCGGGGTCCTACGAGCAGTACTTC. Its translation: CAWSPGSYEQYF.

This clone has just a few counts. The V and J genes are TRBV5-1 and TRBJ2-5; D unresolved. V lost 4 bases and J lost 2, with 15 bases in between. The CDR3 is 15 residues long. The germline V gene encodes CDR1 SGHRS and CDR2 YFSETQ. The CDR3 DNA follows: TGCGCCAGCAGCCCGGACCGAGTCGGACAAGAGACCCAGTACTTC. Residues: CASSPDRVGQETQYF. The full variable domain, in which reference TRBV5-1 and TRBJ2-5 provide the parts outside the CDR3, is KAGVTQTPRYLIKTRGQQVTLSCSPISGHRSVSWYQQTPGQGLQFLFEYFSETQRNKGNFPGRFSGRQFSNSRSEMNVSTLELGDSALYLCASSPDRVGQETQYFGPGTRLLVL.

The chain employs TRBV25-1 and TRBJ1-2; D remains unclear. The CDR3 sequence is 13 residues long. Germline V CDR1 and CDR2: MGHDK, SYGVNS. Trimming took off 3 bases at V and 6 bases at J, with 11 bases between the two ends. The CDR3 loop is CASSDRRVDGYTF. As DNA, the CDR3 is TGTGCCAGCAGTGATAGACGGGTGGATGGCTACACCTTC.

This rearrangement joins TRBV29-1 to TRBJ1-2, with 7 bases lining up with TRBD1. CDR3 length: 14 residues. Germline V gives CDR1 SQVTM, CDR2 ANQGSEA. Trimming took 2 bases from V and 4 from J; bases not matched to a gene: 7. The chain's CDR3 is CSVESPGTAYGYTF. The CDR3 DNA reads as TGCAGCGTTGAATCCCCCGGGACAGCCTATGGCTACACCTTC. The full variable domain, its missing parts supplied by reference TRBV29-1 and TRBJ1-2, is SAVISQKPSRDICQRGTSLTIQCQVDSQVTMMFWYRQQPGQSLTLIATANQGSEATYESGFVIDKFPISRPNLTFSTLTVSNMSPEDSSIYLCSVESPGTAYGYTFGSGTRLTVV.

J is TRBJ2-2 and V is TRBV7-8, with a possible D match to TRBD2 (6 bases). The CDR3 sequence is 14 residues long. Germline V gene data show CDR1 as SGHVS and CDR2 as FQNEAQ. Trimming stripped 2 bases from V and 4 bases from J, with 8 bases between. The CDR3 DNA follows: TGTGCCAGCAGCTTAACTAGCAGCACCGGGGAGCTGTTTTTT. Protein: CASSLTSSTGELFF.

This rearrangement joins TRBV7-2 to TRBJ2-2; D remains ambiguous. Germline V lookup: CDR1 SGHTA, CDR2 FQGNSA. CDR3 length equals 15 residues. Trimming shortened V by 1 base and J by 5 bases, and 11 bases separated the two germline ends. The CDR3: CASSLGSVRTGELFF. CDR3 nucleotides: TGTGCCAGCAGCTTAGGGTCGGTCCGGACCGGGGAGCTGTTTTTT.

V gene TRBV4-1 combines with J gene TRBJ2-1; possibly TRBD2 for D (5 bases). The CDR3 covers 15 residues. V shed 6 bases and J shed 10 bases, with 22 bases lying between them. From germline, CDR1 is MGHRA and CDR2 YSYEKL. CDR3 protein: CASSLGMGVKGEQFF. CDR3 nucleotide sequence: TGCGCCAGCAGTCTAGGAATGGGAGTAAAGGGAGAGCAGTTCTTC.

The chain carries TRBV9 and TRBJ2-5; TRBD1 or TRBD2 may be the D gene (7 bases each). The CDR3 length is 15 residues. Germline V gene data show CDR1 as SGDLS and CDR2 as YYNGEE. V shed 2 bases and J shed 4 bases, with 15 bases lying between them. DNA of the CDR3: TGTGCCAGCAGCGTGCAGGGGGGGCAGGTAGAGACCCAGTACTTC. It translates to CASSVQGGQVETQYF.

The chain joins TRBV4-3 to TRBJ2-1; 9 bases map to TRBD2. The CDR3 is 14 residues long. Germline V CDR1 and CDR2: LGHNA, YSLEER. V trimming: 5 bases; J trimming: 7 bases; junction bases outside the gene matches: 6. The DNA for the CDR3 is TGCGCCAGCAGCACCGCGGGGGGGCTAAATGAGCAGTTCTTC. Protein product: CASSTAGGLNEQFF.

The chain recombines TRBV5-6 with TRBJ2-3; either TRBD1 or TRBD2 may fit D (5 bases each). V was shortened by 4 bases and J by 4 bases, with 19 bases between the two germline ends. The CDR3 sequence is 16 residues long. From germline, CDR1 is SGHDT and CDR2 YYEEEE. The chain's CDR3 is CASSLSDEGIADTQYF. The DNA for the CDR3 is TGTGCCAGCAGCCTCTCAGATGAGGGGATCGCAGATACGCAGTATTTT.

This clone was detected a few times. V and J are TRBV7-8 and TRBJ2-3, with a possible D match to TRBD1 (5 bases). CDR1 and CDR2 from the germline V gene are SGHVS and FQNEAQ. The CDR3 length is 16 residues. Trimming removed 1 base from V and 1 base from J, with 12 bases in between. The CDR3 is CASSLDPGLGTDTQYF. CDR3 coding DNA: TGTGCCAGCAGCTTAGACCCAGGGTTAGGCACAGATACGCAGTATTTT. Together with reference TRBV7-8 and TRBJ2-3, the CDR3 gives the full variable domain: GAGVSQSPRYKVAKRGQDVALRCDPISGHVSLFWYQQALGQGPEFLTYFQNEAQLDKSGLPSDRFFAERPEGSVSTLKIQRTQQEDSAVYLCASSLDPGLGTDTQYFGPGTRLTVL.

About this clone itself: A read error may produce the germline difference seen at one junction end. The V call is TRBV11-2, the J call TRBJ1-2; no clear D gene. CDR1 is SGHAT and CDR2 is FQNNGV in the germline V gene. The CDR3 contains 11 residues. The CDR3, as DNA: TGTGCCAGCAGCTCACATAAGGACCTTAACTTC. The encoded protein is CASSSHKDLNF. Using reference TRBV11-2 and TRBJ1-2 for the parts outside the CDR3, the full variable domain is EAGVAQSPRYKIIEKRQSVAFWCNPISGHATLYWYQQILGQGPKLLIQFQNNGVVDDSQLPKDRFSAERLKGVDSTLKIQPAKLEDSAVYLCASSSHKDLNFGSGTRLTVV.

The table lists this clone with a few counts. The chain couples TRBV6-5 to TRBJ2-2; D might be TRBD1 (6 bases). Germline loops: CDR1 MNHEY, CDR2 SVGAGI. The V end lost 5 bases, the J end lost 2 bases, and 9 bases lay between the germline ends. This CDR3 spans 14 amino acids. The CDR3 DNA is TGTGCCAGCAGTACGGGACAAAACACCGGGGAGCTGTTTTTT. This translates into CASSTGQNTGELFF.

The V call is TRBV5-6, the J call TRBJ2-6; 7 bases are shared with TRBD1. Trimming removed 4 bases from V and 0 bases from J; junction bases left unmatched: 4. Germline CDR1 and CDR2: SGHDT and YYEEEE. This CDR3 spans 16 amino acids. The chain's CDR3 is CASSRDSFSGANVLTF. CDR3 bases: TGTGCCAGCAGCCGGGACAGCTTCTCTGGGGCCAACGTCCTGACTTTC. Together with reference TRBV5-6 and TRBJ2-6, the CDR3 gives the full variable domain: DAGVTQSPTHLIKTRGQQVTLRCSPKSGHDTVSWYQQALGQGPQFIFQYYEEEERQRGNFPDRFSGHQFPNYSSELNVNALLLGDSALYLCASSRDSFSGANVLTFGAGSRLTVL.

The genes are TRBV11-2 and TRBJ2-1; D gene uncertain. There are 15 residues in the CDR3. V was trimmed by 0 bases and J by 0 bases, leaving 6 bases between them. Germline assignment: CDR1 SGHAT and CDR2 FQNNGV. The CDR3 sequence is CASSLESTSYNEQFF. The CDR3 coding sequence is TGTGCCAGCAGCTTAGAGAGTACCTCCTACAATGAGCAGTTCTTC.

The V call is TRBV11-2, the J call TRBJ1-6; tentatively, D is TRBD1 (5 bases). V gave up 4 bases and J gave up 7 bases, with 14 bases separating them. The germline gives CDR1 SGHAT, CDR2 FQNNGV. The length of the CDR3 is 15 residues. The CDR3 here is CASSSRDGGNSPLHF. DNA of the CDR3: TGTGCCAGCAGCTCGCGGGACGGGGGAAATTCACCCCTCCACTTT.

V and J are TRBV6-6 and TRBJ2-2; 8 positions agree with TRBD2. Trimming took 1 base from V and 6 from J; bases not matched to a gene: 7. Germline CDR1 MNHNY, CDR2 SVGAGI (reference sequence). CDR3 length: 16 amino acids. The CDR3 DNA is TGTGCCAGCAGTTACTGGGCGGGGGGATCCCCCGGGGAGCTGTTTTTT. It codes for CASSYWAGGSPGELFF.